A selection of T cell receptor beta chains follows, all from one sample in a study of blood T cell repertoires in COVID-19. Repertoires were generated with immunoSEQ multiplex PCR, while TCRdb's copy carries only in-frame clones and drops some. The table includes under 450,000 clones, over 75% detected once. Sequenced: peripheral blood. These receptors came from a woman aged 40 to 49 with COVID-19, enrolled during active disease. Both conserved end residues are part of each CDR3. Each record gives: J gene, D gene, clone size, V gene, CDR3 DNA, CDR3 protein. A D gene is named only where the DNA matches it firmly. Size values are once, few and many counts, or a class for expanded clones, and some rows have none.

TRBJ1-1 | TRBD1 | . | TRBV11-2 | TGTGCCAGCAGCCCATCAGACAGGGGCACTGAAGCTTTCTTT | CASSPSDRGTEAFF
TRBJ1-2 | TRBD1 | . | TRBV28 | TGTGCCAGCAGTTTTGGGGACAGGGGCCCTTTTTTTGGCTACACCTTC | CASSFGDRGPFFGYTF
TRBJ2-7 | TRBD1 | . | TRBV30 | TGTGCCTGGAGGGCCATCGACAGGGGCGAGCAGTACTTC | CAWRAIDRGEQYF
TRBJ1-4 | . | . | TRBV28 | TGTGCCAGCCGGGGAGACCCGAATGAAAAACTGTTTTTT | CASRGDPNEKLFF
TRBJ1-2 | . | few | TRBV19 | TGTGCCAGTAGTACAATCCCTACCGGGGATGGTGCCACCTTC | CASSTIPTGDGATF
TRBJ1-5 | . | few | TRBV28 | TGTGCCAGCAGTTGGGAGGACACCTTCAATCAGCCCCAGCATTTT | CASSWEDTFNQPQHF
TRBJ2-3 | . | . | TRBV9 | TGTGCCAGCAGCGTAGTCGGGGAATTCACAGATACGCAGTATTTT | CASSVVGEFTDTQYF
TRBJ2-1 | . | . | TRBV28 | TGTGCCACCGCGGACACCATCTCCTACAATGAGCAGTTCTTC | CATADTISYNEQFF
TRBJ1-1 | TRBD1 | . | TRBV14 | TGTGCCAGCAGCCAGAACAGGGGCCTACATATGAACACTGAAGCTTTCTTT | CASSQNRGLHMNTEAFF
TRBJ1-2 | TRBD1 | . | TRBV30 | TGTGCCTGGAGTGTACTGACAGGGGTAGGCTACACCTTC | CAWSVLTGVGYTF
TRBJ1-1 | . | . | TRBV29-1 | TGCAGCGTTGAAGCTGACAGCTACACTGAAGCTTTCTTT | CSVEADSYTEAFF
TRBJ2-5 | . | . | TRBV7-8 | TGTGCCAGCAGCTTAGAGGGGTTGACCCTGCCTCCGATAGGGCGAGAGACCCAGTACTTC | CASSLEGLTLPPIGRETQYF
TRBJ2-2 | TRBD1 | . | TRBV7-2 | TGTGCCAGCAGCGCCCCAGGGGGTCGGACCGGGGAGCTGTTTTTT | CASSAPGGRTGELFF
TRBJ2-1 | TRBD2 | . | TRBV2 | TGTGCCAGCCAACCAACCGGGACTAGCTACAATGAGCAGTTCTTC | CASQPTGTSYNEQFF
TRBJ1-1 | . | . | TRBV11-1 | TGTGCCAGCAGCATCGACAGGAACACTGAAGCTTTCTTT | CASSIDRNTEAFF
TRBJ1-2 | . | . | TRBV30 | TGTGCCTGTACAGAAACAGGGCGAGGTGACTATGGCTACACCTTC | CACTETGRGDYGYTF
TRBJ2-7 | TRBD2 | . | TRBV6-1 | TGTGCCAGCAGTGATCTAGCGGGGGGATCCTACGAGCAGTACTTC | CASSDLAGGSYEQYF
TRBJ1-1 | TRBD1 | . | TRBV5-1 | TGCGCCAGCAGCTTGAGGCGGGACAGGGGGCTTGGCACTGAAGCTTTCTTT | CASSLRRDRGLGTEAFF
TRBJ2-3 | . | once | TRBV7-9 | TGTGCCAGCAGCTTTATAATGGATACGCAGTATTTT | CASSFIMDTQYF
TRBJ1-1 | . | . | TRBV7-9 | TGTGCCAGCAGCTTCGGGGTCCACCCCGAAGCTTTCTTT | CASSFGVHPEAFF
TRBJ1-2 | . | . | TRBV7-2 | TGTGCCAGCAGCTCGGCAGGGGCAATCTATGGAGGTGTTGGCTACACCTTC | CASSSAGAIYGGVGYTF
TRBJ1-2 | . | . | TRBV18 | TGTGCCAGCTCACCGGACAGAGACTATGGCTACACCTTC | CASSPDRDYGYTF
TRBJ2-1 | . | . | TRBV6-5 | TGTGCCAGCAGTCCTCAGGGAAGCGAGCAGTTCTTC | CASSPQGSEQFF
TRBJ2-2 | TRBD2 | once | TRBV6-2/TRBV6-3 | TGTGCCAGCAGCTTCCGGACTAGGGTAAACACCGGGGAGCTGTTTTTT | CASSFRTRVNTGELFF
TRBJ2-6 | . | . | TRBV5-1 | TGCGCCAGCAGCTTGAGGACAGTAAGCTCTGGGGCCAACGTCCTGACTTTC | CASSLRTVSSGANVLTF
TRBJ1-2 | . | . | TRBV7-8 | TGTGCCAGCAGCTTAATTCTCTCGCGTGGCTACACCTTC | CASSLILSRGYTF
TRBJ2-7 | TRBD2 | . | TRBV27 | TGTGCCAGCAGTTTCCGGACTAGCGGGGGAATCAGGTACGAGCAGTACTTC | CASSFRTSGGIRYEQYF
TRBJ2-1 | . | . | TRBV5-1 | TGCGCCAGCAGCCGCGTATCGAATGAGCAGTTCTTC | CASSRVSNEQFF
TRBJ1-2 | TRBD1 | . | TRBV5-6 | TGTGCCAGCAGCCCAGTGGGCAGGGGGAATGGCTACACCTTC | CASSPVGRGNGYTF
TRBJ2-1 | TRBD2 | . | TRBV7-2 | TGTGCCAGCAGCTCCGGGACTAGCGGGAGCATCTTTAGTAATGAGCAGTTCTTC | CASSSGTSGSIFSNEQFF
TRBJ2-3 | . | . | TRBV5-1 | TGCGCCAGCAGCTTGGATCCGAGGAGCACAGATACGCAGTATTTT | CASSLDPRSTDTQYF
TRBJ1-1 | . | . | TRBV19 | TGTGCCAGTAGTATTAGCCTTCTGAACACTGAAGCTTTCTTT | CASSISLLNTEAFF